Presented here are 30 T cell receptor beta chains from one specimen sequenced in a study of T-cell memory formation after mild COVID-19. TCRdb re-called the 5' RACE reads through MiXCR, storing one row per CDR3 protein. The sample holds about 340,000 distinct CDR3 sequences; about a sixth are singletons and the top ten take 20% to 25%. The specimen sequenced was PBMCs or a T cell subset sorted from them (not recorded which). The receptors shown here come from a man younger than 35 who had mild COVID-19 (a few samples of this study predate the infection). Cell type and time point are not known.

This clonotype was seen repeatedly, ten times or more. V gene TRBV5-1 combines with J gene TRBJ1-2; TRBD1 matches at 7 bases. There are 15 residues in the CDR3. Germline trimming cut 2 bases from V and 3 bases from J; bases unmatched to any gene: 7. Germline V gives CDR1 SGHRS, CDR2 YFSETQ. CDR3 amino acids: CASSLQGTLDYGYTF. The CDR3 DNA reads as TGCGCCAGCAGCTTACAGGGGACCCTCGACTATGGCTACACCTTC.

This clonotype has a handful of counts. J is TRBJ2-3 and V is TRBV7-3, with D unresolved. In germline, CDR1 is SGHTA, CDR2 FQGTGA. The CDR3 loop spans 12 amino acids. V lost 5 bases, J lost 2 bases, and 5 bases lay in between. Written as DNA, the CDR3 is TGTGCCAGCAGCCGGGCCACAGATACGCAGTATTTT. Protein: CASSRATDTQYF.

The rearrangement links TRBV7-3 to TRBJ2-3, with no clear D. There are 15 residues in the CDR3. Germline CDR1 is SGHTA and CDR2 is FQGTGA. Trimming left V 2 bases short and J 2 bases short, with 11 bases between. The CDR3 loop is CASSLSGPSTDTQYF. Written as DNA, the CDR3 is TGTGCCAGCAGCTTATCGGGCCCATCCACAGATACGCAGTATTTT.

This clonotype occurred many times. The chain links TRBV29-1 to TRBJ2-3; the match to TRBD2 covers 10 bases. V lost 4 bases, J lost 4 bases, and 2 bases stayed unmatched. This CDR3 is 13 amino acids long. Germline lookup yields CDR1 SQVTM and CDR2 ANQGSEA. CDR3 sequence: CSVVAGGADTQYF. In DNA, the CDR3 is TGCAGCGTTGTAGCGGGGGGTGCAGATACGCAGTATTTT.

This clonotype was seen at least ten times. The chain joins TRBV5-5 to TRBJ2-3, with 11 bases fitting TRBD2. The trim removed 1 base at V and 6 bases at J, leaving 10 bases unmatched. This CDR3 has 17 residues. Per the germline V gene, CDR1 is SGHKS and CDR2 is YYEKEE (reference sequence). CDR3 DNA sequence: TGTGCCAGCAGCTTGCCCAGGCTAGCGGGGGGCCTTGATACGCAGTATTTT. It is translated as CASSLPRLAGGLDTQYF.

This clonotype was seen a handful of times. The V gene is TRBV9, the J gene TRBJ1-2; D unclear. Germline V gene lookup returns CDR1 SGDLS and CDR2 YYNGEE. This CDR3 spans 13 amino acids. Trimming removed 0 bases from V and 4 bases from J, with 7 bases in between. CDR3 residues: CASSVDSAYGYTF. The CDR3 nucleotides read TGTGCCAGCAGCGTAGATAGCGCCTATGGCTACACCTTC.

This clonotype was seen at least ten times. This rearrangement joins TRBV3-1 to TRBJ1-5; D remains unclear. CDR1 is LGHDT, CDR2 YNNKEL, per germline (reference sequence). V dropped 4 bases and J dropped 5 bases, with 9 bases sitting between them. CDR3 length equals 13 residues. The CDR3 protein is CASSRNLDQPQHF. CDR3 nucleotide sequence: TGTGCCAGCAGCCGCAACCTAGATCAGCCCCAGCATTTT.

This clonotype has only a few counts. This chain joins TRBV5-1 and TRBJ2-2; no definite D call. Germline V CDR1 and CDR2: SGHRS, YFSETQ. The CDR3 extends over 17 amino acids. V lost 0 bases, J lost 0 bases, and 12 bases lay in between. In DNA, the CDR3 is TGCGCCAGCAGCTTGGCTGGCCGTTACCCGAACACCGGGGAGCTGTTTTTT. Translating it yields CASSLAGRYPNTGELFF.

In this sample, this clonotype turned up a few times. This chain connects TRBV6-6 to TRBJ1-2; TRBD1 matches at 8 bases. Looked up from germline, CDR1 is MNHNY and CDR2 is SVGAGI (reference sequence). This CDR3 contains 12 residues. Germline trimming cut 2 bases from V and 8 bases from J; bases unmatched to any gene: 1. The CDR3 reads CASSYDRGGYTF. The CDR3 region has the DNA TGTGCCAGCAGTTACGACAGGGGCGGCTACACCTTC.

A few counts support this clonotype. This chain links TRBV29-1 with TRBJ2-7; either TRBD1 or TRBD2 may fit D (5 bases each). The CDR3 sequence is 12 residues long. Looked up from germline, CDR1 is SQVTM and CDR2 is ANQGSEA. V was shortened by 3 bases and J by 0 bases, with 6 bases between the two germline ends. The CDR3 DNA sequence: TGCAGCGTTGATGGGGGCTCCTACGAGCAGTACTTC. Translating it yields CSVDGGSYEQYF.

This clonotype appeared a few times. In DNA form, the CDR3 reads TGCGCCAGCAGCTTGGGGGCAGGTAACTATGGCTACACCTTC. This gives the protein CASSLGAGNYGYTF. The chain employs TRBV5-1 and TRBJ1-2; D call uncertain. The CDR3 has 14 amino acids. V dropped 0 bases and J dropped 1 base, with 7 bases sitting between them. Germline V lookup: CDR1 SGHRS, CDR2 YFSETQ.

DNA for the CDR3: TGCAGTGCTAGAGATCAAGCAGGGTGGTATGGCTACACCTTC. It yields the protein CSARDQAGWYGYTF. The rearrangement uses TRBV20-1 and TRBJ1-2; possibly TRBD1 for D (5 bases). Trimming shortened V by 0 bases and J by 5 bases, and 13 bases separated the two germline ends. CDR1 is DFQATT, CDR2 SNEGSKA, per germline (reference sequence). The CDR3 length is 14 residues.

The gene calls are TRBV4-1 and TRBJ1-4; D gene unclear. There are 16 residues in the CDR3. V was clipped by 0 bases and J by 8 bases, with 16 bases between them. The germline V gene has CDR1 MGHRA and CDR2 YSYEKL. CDR3 protein: CASSQEGTVSWEKLFF. The CDR3 DNA is TGCGCCAGCAGCCAAGAAGGAACAGTTTCGTGGGAAAAACTGTTTTTT.

This clonotype was detected only a few times. V and J are TRBV19 and TRBJ2-3; 7 nucleotides agree with TRBD1. Unmatched junction bases numbered 15, after V lost 7 bases and J lost 8 bases. Germline V gene data show CDR1 as LNHDA and CDR2 as SQIVND (reference sequence). The CDR3 sequence is 15 residues long. CDR3 sequence: CASKSHTGAFGTQYF. For the CDR3, the DNA is TGTGCCAGTAAAAGCCACACAGGGGCATTCGGTACGCAGTATTTT.

This chain connects TRBV6-1 to TRBJ2-1; 10 bases agree with TRBD1. The CDR3 has 14 amino acids. V was pared by 6 bases and J by 8 bases, with 7 bases of the junction left unmatched. Germline values: CDR1 MNHNS, CDR2 SASEGT. This CDR3 is CASRKGQGLDEQFF. The CDR3 DNA reads TGTGCCAGCAGGAAGGGACAGGGGTTGGATGAGCAGTTCTTC.

On this clonotype: A much larger clonotype is one base distant, so this may be a read error. The chain links TRBV6-5 to TRBJ2-4; 9 bases map to TRBD1. Germline loops: CDR1 MNHEY, CDR2 SVGAGI. This CDR3 contains 16 residues. Trimming took 6 bases from V and 6 from J; bases not matched to a gene: 12. The CDR3 protein is CASRPAGQGTGNIQYF. In nucleotides, the CDR3 is TGTGCCAGCAGGCCTGCAGGACAGGGGACAGGAAACATTCAGTACTTC.

Ten or more counts support this clonotype. This chain joins TRBV28 and TRBJ1-3; D is perhaps TRBD1 (5 bases). CDR1 MDHEN and CDR2 SYDVKM come from the germline V gene. The ends were cut back, 6 bases at V and 11 bases at J, with 26 bases in the middle. The CDR3 is 16 residues long. CDR3 protein: CASRLTGSLGGSAIYF. The DNA for the CDR3 is TGTGCCAGCAGACTGACCGGGAGCCTTGGGGGAAGCGCCATATATTTT.

This clonotype was seen a few times. The chain links TRBV9 to TRBJ2-3, with TRBD1 identical over 8 bases. J lost 0 bases, V lost 3 bases, and 3 bases had no gene match. CDR1 SGDLS and CDR2 YYNGEE come from the germline V gene. The CDR3 covers 15 residues. The CDR3 reads CASSGGQDSTDTQYF. CDR3 bases: TGTGCCAGCAGCGGGGGACAGGATAGCACAGATACGCAGTATTTT.

This clonotype was detected only a few times. The chain joins TRBV2 to TRBJ2-7; 8 bases match TRBD1. This CDR3 region has 13 residues. With 9 bases clipped from V and 3 bases from J, the junction kept 7 bases outside the gene matches. Germline CDR1 and CDR2: SNHLY and FYNNEI. CDR3 bases: TGTGCCAGTGCTGCAGGGGGCCGCTACGAGCAGTACGTC. Protein product: CASAAGGRYEQYV.

The V call is TRBV7-2, the J call TRBJ1-3; perhaps TRBD1 as D (5 bases). This CDR3 has 16 residues. V dropped 5 bases and J dropped 0 bases, with 14 bases sitting between them. CDR1 is SGHTA and CDR2 is FQGNSA in the germline V gene. CDR3 region: CASSLSGASSGNTIYF. The DNA of the CDR3 is TGTGCCAGCAGCCTCTCCGGGGCCAGCTCTGGAAACACCATATATTTT.

The chain combines TRBV7-6 with TRBJ1-2, with TRBD1 matching 12 bases. The CDR3 is 14 residues long. The trim removed 5 bases at V and 9 bases at J, leaving 7 bases unmatched. Germline V lookup: CDR1 SGHVS, CDR2 FNYEAQ. CDR3 sequence: CASSLGTGGASYTF. The CDR3 coding sequence is TGTGCCAGCAGCCTCGGGACAGGGGGCGCGAGCTACACCTTC.

This clonotype has only a few counts. The chain joins TRBV5-1 to TRBJ2-1; D is perhaps TRBD1 or TRBD2 (7 bases each). The germline gives CDR1 SGHRS, CDR2 YFSETQ. V lost 2 bases and J 10 bases, leaving 22 bases between the germline ends. The CDR3 extends over 16 amino acids. The CDR3 bases are TGCGCCAGCAGCTTCCTAGGGGAGGGGGCCGTCAACGAGCAGTTCTTC. It specifies CASSFLGEGAVNEQFF.

The J gene is TRBJ1-5, the V gene TRBV3-1; D ambiguous. CDR1 LGHDT and CDR2 YNNKEL come from the germline V gene (reference sequence). V lost 3 bases and J lost 2, with 8 bases in between. This CDR3 region has 14 residues. CDR3 sequence (DNA): TGTGCCAGCAGCCACGGACGGCGCAATCAGCCCCAGCATTTT. Its protein is CASSHGRRNQPQHF.

The gene calls are TRBV2 and TRBJ2-1; D is unresolved. The CDR3 consists of 13 residues. Trimming removed 0 bases at V and 2 bases at J, with 2 bases between. Germline V gene lookup returns CDR1 SNHLY and CDR2 FYNNEI. The CDR3 nucleotides read TGTGCCAGCAGTGAAGCGACCTACAATGAGCAGTTCTTC. This codes for CASSEATYNEQFF.

This clonotype was observed a few times. The chain joins TRBV27 to TRBJ2-3, with 7 bases aligning to TRBD2. V gave up 4 bases and J gave up 5 bases; unmatched junction bases: 9. CDR1 and CDR2 (germline): MNHEY, SMNVEV (reference sequence). The CDR3 runs to 15 residues. CDR3 in amino acids: CASSSGGTLGDTQYF. DNA for the CDR3: TGTGCCAGCAGTTCCGGGGGGACCCTCGGAGATACGCAGTATTTT.

This chain connects TRBV6-1 to TRBJ2-7, with D unresolved. The V gene lost 4 bases and the J gene lost 0 bases, with 7 bases spanning the gap. The V gene's germline CDR1 is MNHNS and CDR2 SASEGT. The CDR3 loop spans 13 amino acids. CDR3 sequence (DNA): TGTGCCAGCAGTGTTCCCAGCTCCTACGAGCAGTACGTC. As protein: CASSVPSSYEQYV.

This clonotype was counted between two and nine times. This chain uses TRBV12-3 or TRBV12-4 with TRBJ2-5, with D perhaps matching TRBD1 or TRBD2 (5 bases each). This CDR3 region has 14 residues. Trimming took off 6 bases at V and 4 bases at J, with 15 bases between the two ends. The CDR3 nucleotides are TGTGCCAGCAGCTCCGGGACGGTGCCAGAGACCCAGTACTTC. This encodes CASSSGTVPETQYF.

This clonotype was seen more than once but under ten times. The rearrangement uses TRBV5-1 and TRBJ2-3; the D gene is possibly TRBD2 (6 bases). This CDR3 contains 17 residues. Trimming shortened V by 4 bases and J by 0 bases, and 18 bases separated the two germline ends. In germline, CDR1 is SGHRS, CDR2 YFSETQ. In DNA form, the CDR3 reads TGCGCCAGCAGCGATTTACCGCGCGGGGATAGCACAGATACGCAGTATTTT. As protein: CASSDLPRGDSTDTQYF.

V is TRBV29-1 and J is TRBJ2-1; the D gene is possibly TRBD2 (5 bases). Per germline, CDR1 SQVTM and CDR2 ANQGSEA. V lost 4 bases to trimming and J lost 12 bases, with 13 bases between them. The CDR3 loop spans 11 amino acids. The CDR3 sequence: CSVGWESRQFF. CDR3 sequence (DNA): TGCAGCGTTGGTTGGGAGTCGAGGCAGTTCTTC.

This clonotype was seen only a few times. J is TRBJ2-1 and V is TRBV20-1, with D possibly being TRBD1 (5 bases). This CDR3 is built from 15 residues. CDR1 is DFQATT and CDR2 is SNEGSKA in the germline V gene (reference sequence). V gave up 4 bases and J gave up 2 bases, with 15 bases separating them. The CDR3 protein is CSANKGPAAYNEQFF. The CDR3 DNA reads as TGCAGTGCTAATAAGGGGCCGGCTGCCTACAATGAGCAGTTCTTC.